Here is one T cell receptor beta chain with its context. Its target is unknown. The template switching step added UMIs that contained a 6-nucleotide sample barcode. TCRdb reanalyzed the 5' RACE reads, giving one entry per CDR3 protein sequence and no DNA. Its table records about 380,000 distinct CDR3 sequences. This sample is drawn from a study of monozygotic twins with inflammatory bowel disease. Regarding the study as a whole: Clonotype sharing was lower in IBD patients than healthy twins, most markedly with disease activity. In the analysis, different T cell subtypes could not be told apart.

This CDR3 spans 13 amino acids. Germline lookup yields CDR1 MNHEY and CDR2 SVGAGI. The sequence was collected from a human donor with ulcerative colitis or Crohn's disease, or a healthy co-twin of an affected twin (not recorded which). V gene TRBV6-5 combines with J gene TRBJ2-3; TCRdb selects TRBD2, and the lack of DNA leaves this call unchecked. The sequencing input was blood. CDR3 in amino acids: CASSPAGGDTQYF.